These T cell receptor beta chains were read from a single sample in a study of cytomegalovirus exposure and HLA in healthy donors. Repertoires were generated with immunoSEQ multiplex PCR, while TCRdb's copy carries only in-frame clones and drops some. This table holds 160,000 or so clones, almost 80% found once. The source material was PBMCs. These receptors all stem from a man aged 40-49 years in good health and CMV-seropositive. Both conserved end residues are part of each CDR3. A D gene is named only where the DNA matches it firmly. Some rows have no size entry. The others give once, few or many, or a class for an expanded clone.

>.|TRBV11-2|.|TRBJ1-3
CASIPGHSGNTIYF
TGTGCCAGCATTCCGGGACACTCTGGAAACACCATATATTTT
>.|TRBV6-6|.|TRBJ1-2
CASRNRQEGGYGYTF
TGTGCCAGCAGAAACCGACAGGAAGGAGGCTATGGCTACACCTTC
>.|TRBV19|TRBD2|TRBJ2-3
CASSASGMGTDTQYF
TGTGCCAGTAGCGCTAGCGGGATGGGCACAGATACGCAGTATTTT
>few|TRBV5-4|.|TRBJ1-4
CASSSGVGVANEKLFF
TGTGCCAGCAGCTCGGGGGTTGGAGTAGCTAATGAAAAACTGTTTTTT
>.|TRBV25-1|TRBD2|TRBJ2-1
CASSGWTSGRAENNEQFF
TGTGCCAGCAGCGGATGGACTAGCGGGAGGGCCGAAAACAATGAGCAGTTCTTC
>.|TRBV28|.|TRBJ2-7
CASRGRTAPYEQYF
TGTGCCAGCAGGGGGCGGACGGCCCCCTACGAGCAGTACTTC
>.|TRBV23-1|.|TRBJ2-7
CASTPRDGDSYEQYF
TGCGCCAGCACCCCGCGGGACGGAGATTCCTACGAGCAGTACTTC
>few|TRBV7-9|TRBD1|TRBJ2-7
CASSRGQGTPYEQYF
TGTGCCAGCAGCCGGGGACAGGGAACACCCTACGAGCAGTACTTC
>.|TRBV30|.|TRBJ2-7
CAWSSGTLEQYF
TGTGCCTGGAGCTCCGGGACTCTCGAGCAGTACTTC
>.|TRBV5-1|.|TRBJ2-5
CASSPTVAEQETQYF
TGCGCCAGCAGCCCTACCGTAGCGGAGCAAGAGACCCAGTACTTC
>.|TRBV2|.|TRBJ2-3
CASIQRGLTDTQYF
TGTGCCAGCATTCAACGAGGGTTGACAGATACGCAGTATTTT
>.|TRBV27|TRBD2|TRBJ2-1
CASSLLASGIYNEQFF
TGTGCCAGCAGTTTATTGGCTAGCGGGATATACAATGAGCAGTTCTTC
>.|TRBV28|.|TRBJ1-2
CASSFGRGGNGYTF
TGTGCCAGCAGTTTTGGGAGGGGGGGTAATGGCTACACCTTC
>.|TRBV19|TRBD2|TRBJ2-1
CASSPLAGLYNEQFF
TGTGCCAGTAGTCCCCTAGCGGGCCTATACAATGAGCAGTTCTTC